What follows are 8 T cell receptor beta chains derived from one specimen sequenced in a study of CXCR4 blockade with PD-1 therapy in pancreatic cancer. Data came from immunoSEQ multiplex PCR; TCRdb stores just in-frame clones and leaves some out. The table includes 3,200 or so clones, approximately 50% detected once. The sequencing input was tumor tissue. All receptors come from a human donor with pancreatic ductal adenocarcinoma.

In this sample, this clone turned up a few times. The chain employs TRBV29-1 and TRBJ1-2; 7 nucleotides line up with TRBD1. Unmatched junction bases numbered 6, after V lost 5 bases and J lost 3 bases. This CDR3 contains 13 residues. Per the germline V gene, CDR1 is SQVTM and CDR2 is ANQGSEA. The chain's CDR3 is CSVLGQGDYGYTF. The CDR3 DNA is TGCAGCGTTTTAGGCCAGGGGGACTATGGCTACACCTTC.

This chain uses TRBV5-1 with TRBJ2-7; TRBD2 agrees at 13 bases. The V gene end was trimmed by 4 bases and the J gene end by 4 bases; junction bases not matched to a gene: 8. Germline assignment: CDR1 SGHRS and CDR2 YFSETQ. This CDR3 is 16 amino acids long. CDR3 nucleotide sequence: TGCGCCAGCAGCGAACCCCGGACTAGCGGGAGATACGAGCAGTACTTC. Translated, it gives CASSEPRTSGRYEQYF.

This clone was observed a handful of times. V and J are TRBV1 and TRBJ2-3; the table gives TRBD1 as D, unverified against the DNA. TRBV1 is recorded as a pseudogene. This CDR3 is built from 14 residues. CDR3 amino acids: CASSHPGTGGLQYF. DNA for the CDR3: TGCGCCAGCAGCCACCCCGGGACAGGGGGTTTGCAGTATTTT.

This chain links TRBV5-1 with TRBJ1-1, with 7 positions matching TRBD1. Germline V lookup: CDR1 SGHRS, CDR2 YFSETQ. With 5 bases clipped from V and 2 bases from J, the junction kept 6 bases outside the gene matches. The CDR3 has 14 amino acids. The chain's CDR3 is CASRAGQLNTEAFF. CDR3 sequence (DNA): TGCGCCAGCAGGGCGGGACAGTTAAACACTGAAGCTTTCTTT.

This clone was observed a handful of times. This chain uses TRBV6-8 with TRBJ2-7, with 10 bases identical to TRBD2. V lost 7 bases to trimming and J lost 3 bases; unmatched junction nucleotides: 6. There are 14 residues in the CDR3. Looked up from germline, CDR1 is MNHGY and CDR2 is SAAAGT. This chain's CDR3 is CASTESSGSYEQYF. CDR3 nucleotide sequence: TGTGCCAGCACCGAATCTAGCGGGAGCTACGAGCAGTACTTC.

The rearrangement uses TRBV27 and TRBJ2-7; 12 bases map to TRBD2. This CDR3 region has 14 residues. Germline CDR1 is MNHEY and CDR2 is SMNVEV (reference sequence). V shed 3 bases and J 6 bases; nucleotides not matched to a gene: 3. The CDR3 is CASSFWTSGAEQYF. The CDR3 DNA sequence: TGTGCCAGCAGTTTTTGGACTAGCGGGGCCGAGCAGTACTTC.

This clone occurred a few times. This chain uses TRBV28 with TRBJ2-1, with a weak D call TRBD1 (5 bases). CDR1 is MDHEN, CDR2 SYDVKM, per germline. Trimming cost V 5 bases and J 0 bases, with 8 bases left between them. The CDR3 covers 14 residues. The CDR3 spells CASSLTASYNEQFF. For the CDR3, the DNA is TGTGCCAGCAGTCTGACAGCCTCCTACAATGAGCAGTTCTTC.

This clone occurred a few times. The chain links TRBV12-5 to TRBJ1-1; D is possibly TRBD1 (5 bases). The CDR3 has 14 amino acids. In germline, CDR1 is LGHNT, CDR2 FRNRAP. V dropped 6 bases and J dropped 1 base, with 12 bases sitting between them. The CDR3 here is CASGSGQQNTEAFF. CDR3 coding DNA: TGTGCTAGTGGGTCAGGGCAGCAGAACACTGAAGCTTTCTTT.